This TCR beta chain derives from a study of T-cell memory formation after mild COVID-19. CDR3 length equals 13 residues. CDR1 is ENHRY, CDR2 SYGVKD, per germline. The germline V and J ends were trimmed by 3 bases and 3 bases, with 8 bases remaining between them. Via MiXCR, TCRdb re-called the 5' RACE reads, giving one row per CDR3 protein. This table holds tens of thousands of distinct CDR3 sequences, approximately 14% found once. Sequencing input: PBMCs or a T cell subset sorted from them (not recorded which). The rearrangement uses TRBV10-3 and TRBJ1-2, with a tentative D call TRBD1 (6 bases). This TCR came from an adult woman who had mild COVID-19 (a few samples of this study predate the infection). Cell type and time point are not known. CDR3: CAISDGQYYGYTF. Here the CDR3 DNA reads TGTGCCATCAGTGACGGACAGTACTATGGCTACACCTTC.